This TCR beta chain was identified during a study of lymphopenia after photon versus proton radiotherapy. CDR1 SNHLY and CDR2 FYNNEI come from the germline V gene. With 6 bases removed from V and 0 bases from J, the gap between germline ends came to 0 bases. The CDR3 has 10 amino acids. The data were produced by immunoSEQ multiplex PCR, yet TCRdb's version contains in-frame clones alone and is incomplete. The sample contains around 20,000 clones, 75% to 95% of which appear only once. The origin of this receptor is a man in his 60s with pancreatic cancer. The rearrangement joins TRBV2 to TRBJ2-7; D remains unclear. The sample here was peripheral blood, taken from a patient treated with photon-based radiotherapy. CDR3 amino acids: CASSSYEQYF. CDR3 DNA: TGTGCCAGCAGCTCCTACGAGCAGTACTTC.